The subject of this entry is one T cell receptor beta chain. No antigen is known for it. These data originate in a study of shared clonotypes between healthy human individuals. Findings and caveats of the study: Estimated richness values were generally larger in naive subsets than in memory subsets.

Germline V gives CDR1 KGHSH, CDR2 LQKENI. CDR3 length: 15 residues. V dropped 3 bases and J dropped 5; count of bases not matched to a gene: 10. Clones were read by immunoSEQ multiplex PCR, and TCRdb kept only the in-frame ones, dropping some. The profile shows approximately 1,500,000 clones, about 98% of them singletons. The sequenced sample was naive CD4+ T cells sorted from blood. The subset is: CD45RA+ positively selected. The clonotype comes from a man aged 25 to 45 in good health. The genes are TRBV18 and TRBJ2-7, with 7 bases that match TRBD1. This CDR3 is CASSPTGWEENEQYF. The CDR3 DNA reads as TGTGCCAGCTCACCGACAGGGTGGGAAGAAAACGAGCAGTACTTC.